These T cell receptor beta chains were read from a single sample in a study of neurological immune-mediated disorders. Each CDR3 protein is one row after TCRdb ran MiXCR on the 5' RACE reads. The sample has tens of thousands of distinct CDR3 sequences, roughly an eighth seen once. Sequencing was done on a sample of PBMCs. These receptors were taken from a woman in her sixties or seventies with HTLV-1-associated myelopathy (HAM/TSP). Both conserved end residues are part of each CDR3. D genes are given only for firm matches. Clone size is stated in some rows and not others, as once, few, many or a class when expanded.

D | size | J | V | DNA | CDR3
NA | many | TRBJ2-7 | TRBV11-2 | TGTGCCAGCAGCTACCTGCGTGGACAATACGAGCAGTACTTC | CASSYLRGQYEQYF
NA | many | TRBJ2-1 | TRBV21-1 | TGTGCCAGCAGCAACCCTGGAGGGGGAGAGCAGTTCTTC | CASSNPGGGEQFF
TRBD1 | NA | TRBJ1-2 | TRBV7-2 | TGTGCCAGCAGCTTGTGCAGGGGGCTTGGTGTCTACACCTTC | CASSLCRGLGVYTF
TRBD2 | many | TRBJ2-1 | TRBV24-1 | TGTGCCACCAGTGATTTCGGGACTAGCGGGAGAGGTGACGCCTACAATGAGCAGTTCTTC | CATSDFGTSGRGDAYNEQFF
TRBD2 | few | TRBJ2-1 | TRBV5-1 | TGCGCCAGCAGCTTGTTTCAGACCGGGACTAGCGGTGAGCAGTTCTTC | CASSLFQTGTSGEQFF
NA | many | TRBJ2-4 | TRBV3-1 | TGTGCCAGCAGCCAAGTTGGCCGTCAGTACTTC | CASSQVGRQYF
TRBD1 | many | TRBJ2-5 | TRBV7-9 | TGTGCCAGCAGCTTTCGGGCAGGGGGCCAAACTCTAAAAGAGACCCAGTACTTC | CASSFRAGGQTLKETQYF
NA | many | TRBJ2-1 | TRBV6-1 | TGTGCCAGCAGTGAAAACACCGGGAGTGAGCAGTTCTTC | CASSENTGSEQFF
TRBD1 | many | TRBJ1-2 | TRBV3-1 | TGTGCCAGCAGCCAAGAAGGGACAGGGATGATCTATGGCTACACCTTC | CASSQEGTGMIYGYTF
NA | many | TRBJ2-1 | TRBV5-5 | TGTGCCAGCAGCTATCTGGAGGGCGAGCAGTTCTTC | CASSYLEGEQFF
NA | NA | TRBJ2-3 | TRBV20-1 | TGCAGTGCTATCACGACGGTAACTAGCACAGATATGCAGCATTTC | CSAITTVTSTDMQHF
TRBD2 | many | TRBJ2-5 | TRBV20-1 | TGCAGTGCTAGCCCAGCGGGAGTGGAGACCCAGTACTTC | CSASPAGVETQYF
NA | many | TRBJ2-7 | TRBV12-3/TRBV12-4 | TGTGCCAGCAGTTTGTGGCTAACAGACTCCTACGAGCAGTACTTC | CASSLWLTDSYEQYF
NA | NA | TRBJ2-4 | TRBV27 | TGTGCCACCCCCTCCGGGACCCCAATCAAACCTACGAACATTCAGTACTTC | CATPSGTPIKPTNIQYF
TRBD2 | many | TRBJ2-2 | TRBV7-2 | TGTGCCAGCAGCTTAACTAGCGGGAGGGCCTTCGGGGAGCTGTTTTTT | CASSLTSGRAFGELFF
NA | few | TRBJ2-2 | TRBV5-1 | TGCGCCAGCAGCATCGGGACGCCGAACACCGGGGAGCTGTTTTTT | CASSIGTPNTGELFF
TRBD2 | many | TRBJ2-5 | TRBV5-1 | TGCGCCAGCAGCTTGGAGCGGGGCCAAGAGACCCAGTACTTC | CASSLERGQETQYF
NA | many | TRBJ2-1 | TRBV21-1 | TGTGCCAGCAGCAGCCGAGCGACTAGCGGGAGCTTCCACAATGAGCAGTTCTTC | CASSSRATSGSFHNEQFF
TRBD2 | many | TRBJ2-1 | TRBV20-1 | TGCAGTGCTAGACCCCCACTAGCGGGAGGGAATGAGCAGTTCTTC | CSARPPLAGGNEQFF
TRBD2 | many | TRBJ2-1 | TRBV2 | TGTGCCAGCAGTGAAGCGCTTCCGGCTAGCGGGAGCCACAATGAGCAGTTCTTC | CASSEALPASGSHNEQFF
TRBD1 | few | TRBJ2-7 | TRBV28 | TGTGCCAGCAGTACCGGGACAGGGGCTTCCGAGCAGTACTTC | CASSTGTGASEQYF
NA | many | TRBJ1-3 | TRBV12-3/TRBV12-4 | TGTGCCAGCAGTTCCTTTTGGACGGCGAGCTCTGGAAACACCATATATTTT | CASSSFWTASSGNTIYF
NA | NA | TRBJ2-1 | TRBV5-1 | TGTGCCAGCAGCTTGGGGGGCATGGATGAGCAGTTCTTC | CASSLGGMDEQFF
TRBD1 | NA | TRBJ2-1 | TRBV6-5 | TGTGCCAGCAGTTCGCCCGGGACAGGGCTAAACAATGAGCAGTTCTTC | CASSSPGTGLNNEQFF
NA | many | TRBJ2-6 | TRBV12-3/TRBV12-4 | TGTGCCAGCAGTTTATCGGGGGCTGGGGCCAACGTCCTGACTTTC | CASSLSGAGANVLTF
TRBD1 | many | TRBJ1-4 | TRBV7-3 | TGTGCCAGCAGACAGACCGGGACAGGGTTTGGAAAACTGTTTTTT | CASRQTGTGFGKLFF
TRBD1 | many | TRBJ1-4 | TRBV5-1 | TGCGCCAGCAGCCCCCGGACAGGGGCTAATGAAAAACTGTTTTTT | CASSPRTGANEKLFF
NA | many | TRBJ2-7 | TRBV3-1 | TGTGCCAGCAGCCCAGACAAGGGGCAGGGTCTTTTGAACGAGCAGTACTTC | CASSPDKGQGLLNEQYF
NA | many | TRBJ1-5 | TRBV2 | TGTGCCAGCACGTCGACAGGCAGGCAGCCCCAGCATTTT | CASTSTGRQPQHF
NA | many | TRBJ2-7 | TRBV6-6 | TGTGCCAGCACCACTCAAACAGGAATCACCTACGAGCAGTACTTC | CASTTQTGITYEQYF
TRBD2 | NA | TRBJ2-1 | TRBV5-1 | TGCGCCAGCAGCCCGGTAGCGGGGGAGTACAATGAGCAGTTCTTC | CASSPVAGEYNEQFF
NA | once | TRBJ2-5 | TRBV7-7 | TGTGCCAGCAGCCCTGTGGGGGGTTGGGAGACCCAGTACTTC | CASSPVGGWETQYF
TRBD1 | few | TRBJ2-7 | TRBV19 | TGTGCCAGTAGCCCGGAGGGACAGGTCAACTACGAGCAGTACTTC | CASSPEGQVNYEQYF
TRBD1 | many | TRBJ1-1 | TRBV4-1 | TGCGCCAGCAGCCGCCAAACGACAGGGTGGGGGAACACTGAAGCTTTCTTT | CASSRQTTGWGNTEAFF
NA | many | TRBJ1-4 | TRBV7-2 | TGTGCCAGCAGCTTAGCGCCGTCGGGGGAAAAACTGTTTTTT | CASSLAPSGEKLFF
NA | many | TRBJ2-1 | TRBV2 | TGTGCCAGCAGGGGGACTTTGGGAGATTCCTACAATGAGCAGTTCTTC | CASRGTLGDSYNEQFF
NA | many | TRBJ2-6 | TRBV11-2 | TGTGCCAGCAGCTTGAACAGAAAGTCTGGGGCCAACGTCCTGACTTTC | CASSLNRKSGANVLTF